Listed below are T cell receptor beta chains from one sample, sequenced in a study of blood T cell repertoires in COVID-19. Clones were sequenced by immunoSEQ multiplex PCR, and TCRdb holds only the in-frame ones, with some missing. The sample has some 220,000 clones, approximately 78% seen once. Input material: peripheral blood. The source of these receptors is a woman in her seventies with COVID-19, enrolled during active disease. The CDR3 runs from the conserved cysteine through the conserved F or W. The D gene is left open where the match is weak. Clone size, where shown, is once, few, many, or a class for clones that have expanded.

CDR3,DNA,D,size,V,length,J
CASSLAAGGPGELFF,TGTGCCAGCAGCTTGGCGGCGGGAGGGCCCGGGGAGCTGTTTTTT,TRBD2,-,TRBV5-4,15,TRBJ2-2
CASSVGTSGGSYNEQFF,TGTGCCAGCAGCGTAGGGACTAGCGGGGGGTCCTACAATGAGCAGTTCTTC,TRBD2,-,TRBV9,17,TRBJ2-1
CASSTRAIALSSYNEQFF,TGTGCCAGCAGCACCAGGGCGATCGCCCTAAGCTCCTACAATGAGCAGTTCTTC,-,-,TRBV7-2,18,TRBJ2-1
CAWTGRDKGPGRPLHF,TGTGCCTGGACGGGTCGGGACAAGGGCCCCGGGCGGCCCCTCCACTTT,-,-,TRBV30,16,TRBJ1-6
CASSLGLAGVIGSYNEQFF,TGCGCCAGCAGCTTGGGACTAGCGGGAGTAATTGGGTCCTACAATGAGCAGTTCTTC,TRBD2,-,TRBV5-1,19,TRBJ2-1
CATSDRDIGRYGYTF,TGTGCCACCAGTGACCGGGACATTGGGCGCTATGGCTACACCTTC,-,few,TRBV24-1,15,TRBJ1-2
CASSWTSGRFSYNEQFF,TGCGCCAGCAGCTGGACTAGCGGGAGGTTCTCCTACAATGAGCAGTTCTTC,TRBD2,-,TRBV5-1,17,TRBJ2-1
CASTPGGPGYGYTF,TGTGCCAGTACCCCCGGGGGGCCGGGCTATGGCTACACCTTC,-,-,TRBV19,14,TRBJ1-2
CASSLANRPQHF,TGTGCCAGCAGCTTGGCGAACAGGCCCCAGCATTTT,-,-,TRBV5-5,12,TRBJ1-5
CAWGTGKNIQYF,TGTGCCTGGGGGACAGGAAAAAACATTCAGTACTTC,TRBD1,-,TRBV30,12,TRBJ2-4
CASSSVGGSEQYF,TGTGCCAGCAGCTCGGTAGGGGGTTCCGAGCAGTACTTC,-,-,TRBV5-4,13,TRBJ2-7
CASSLAGSRLGSEAFF,TGTGCCAGCAGCTTGGCAGGGTCGCGTCTGGGATCTGAAGCTTTCTTT,-,-,TRBV5-4,16,TRBJ1-1
CASSPRDSLRDIQYF,TGTGCCAGCAGTCCCCGGGACAGTCTACGGGACATTCAGTACTTC,TRBD1,-,TRBV27,15,TRBJ2-4
CASSLDGGLAGEETQYF,TGTGCCAGCAGCTTAGACGGGGGACTAGCGGGAGAAGAGACCCAGTACTTC,TRBD2,-,TRBV7-9,17,TRBJ2-5
CASSVRATQETQYF,TGTGCCAGCAGCGTCAGGGCGACTCAAGAGACCCAGTACTTC,-,-,TRBV9,14,TRBJ2-5
CASSPSSSGNTIYF,TGTGCCAGCTCGCCCTCGAGCTCTGGAAACACCATATATTTT,-,-,TRBV7-2,14,TRBJ1-3
CASSLDTDQPQHF,TGCGCCAGCAGCTTGGACACAGATCAGCCCCAGCATTTT,-,-,TRBV5-1,13,TRBJ1-5